The present TCR beta chain was sequenced within a study of T cell repertoires and HLA-DP antigens. CDR3 size: 13 residues. Trimming took 2 bases from V and 5 from J, leaving 10 bases between them. CDR1 and CDR2 from the germline V gene are SGHKS and YYEKEE (reference sequence). As for this clone: What it binds is not known. Other DNA sequences in the sample encode the same CDR3.

TCRdb keeps only in-frame clones here, not all; method: immunoSEQ multiplex PCR. Of over 60,000 clones listed, around four fifths are singletons. What was sequenced was CD4+ T cells from PBMCs. The TCR comes from a man in his 60s in good health and CMV-seronegative. The V call is TRBV5-5, the J call TRBJ2-5; possible D gene TRBD2, 7 bases. As DNA, the CDR3 is TGTGCCAGCAGCTTCGGGGGGCCGGAGACCCAGTACTTC. Its translation: CASSFGGPETQYF. Full variable domain (remainder filled in from reference TRBV5-5 and TRBJ2-5): DAGVTQSPTHLIKTRGQQVTLRCSPISGHKSVSWYQQVLGQGPQFIFQYYEKEERGRGNFPDRFSARQFPNYSSELNVNALLLGDSALYLCASSFGGPETQYFGPGTRLLVL.